Presented here are 29 T cell receptor beta chains from one specimen sequenced in a study of regulatory T cells in long-lasting Graves disease. Arm-PCR of CDR3 regions with iRepertoire HTBI primers generated TCR beta libraries. TCRdb recomputed calls from the multiplex PCR reads with MiXCR, one row per CDR3 protein. The repertoire holds roughly 420,000 distinct CDR3 sequences, with around 13% as singletons. Time point defined: newly diagnosed GD, antithyroid drugs for less than 3 months. Scientists built the TCR library using RNA that was extracted from PBMCs. The same data also contributed to another study, on T cells in Graves' hyperthyroidism and ophthalmopathy.

The sample consisted of peripheral blood mononuclear cells (PBMCs), taken at new diagnosis, from a patient treated with antithyroid drugs. The receptors derive from a woman between 50 and 59 years old with Graves disease.

This clonotype was found many times. The CDR3 loop reads CASSPSIYRSEAFF. The DNA of the CDR3 is TGTGCCAGCAGCCCTTCCATTTATAGAAGTGAAGCTTTCTTT. The chain couples TRBV5-5 to TRBJ1-1; D call uncertain. The V gene's germline CDR1 is SGHKS and CDR2 YYEKEE (reference sequence). V lost 4 bases, J lost 7 bases, and 17 bases lay in between. The CDR3 has 14 amino acids.

The chain employs TRBV3-1 and TRBJ2-1; 10 positions match TRBD2. Germline V CDR1 and CDR2: LGHDT, YNNKEL (reference sequence). The CDR3 runs to 15 residues. Trimming at V came to 1 base and at J to 7 bases, leaving 4 bases not matched to a gene. The CDR3 DNA is TGTGCCAGCAGCCAAGGGAGCGGGAGGGTGAATGAGCAGTTCTTC. This translates into CASSQGSGRVNEQFF.

This clonotype was found many times. This chain links TRBV10-2 with TRBJ1-1; the D is unclear. The CDR3 has 13 residues. Germline CDR1 WSHSY, CDR2 SAAADI. The V and J ends lost 2 bases and 5 bases respectively, with 9 bases between them. The CDR3 protein is CASSEQAGTEAFF. In DNA form, the CDR3 reads TGCGCCAGCAGTGAGCAGGCGGGGACTGAAGCTTTCTTT.

This clonotype has a count of ten or more. The gene calls are TRBV6-1 and TRBJ1-5, with no clear D. The CDR3 runs to 14 residues. Germline V lookup: CDR1 MNHNS, CDR2 SASEGT. V lost 6 bases and J lost 0, with 9 bases in between. The CDR3 loop is CASRHRSSNQPQHF. CDR3 sequence (DNA): TGTGCCAGCAGACACCGGAGTAGCAATCAGCCCCAGCATTTT.

This clonotype was seen at least ten times. The J gene is TRBJ2-6, the V gene TRBV11-2; the D is unclear. The CDR3 has 15 residues. Germline V lookup: CDR1 SGHAT, CDR2 FQNNGV. V was shortened by 7 bases and J by 0 bases, with 10 bases between the two germline ends. The CDR3 DNA is TGTGCCAGCACCCCCCCCATCTCTGGGGCCAACGTCCTGACTTTC. This sequence encodes CASTPPISGANVLTF.

This clonotype was seen many times. This chain uses TRBV6-6 with TRBJ1-2; D remains ambiguous. Germline CDR1 is MNHNY and CDR2 is SVGAGI (reference sequence). The V and J ends lost 0 bases and 8 bases respectively, with 10 bases between them. The CDR3 contains 13 residues. CDR3 sequence: CASSYSPVGGYTF. DNA of the CDR3: TGTGCCAGCAGTTACTCGCCAGTCGGAGGCTACACCTTC.

The chain carries TRBV24-1 and TRBJ2-2, with 7 bases lining up with TRBD1. V trimming: 3 bases; J trimming: 4 bases; junction bases outside the gene matches: 10. This CDR3 contains 17 residues. Germline V gene sequence: CDR1 KGHDR, CDR2 SFDVKD. The CDR3 is CATSDTGDVGVTGELFF. CDR3 sequence (DNA): TGTGCCACCAGTGATACAGGGGACGTTGGGGTCACCGGGGAGCTGTTTTTT.

The V and J genes are TRBV7-3 and TRBJ2-1, with 10 bases matching TRBD2. The CDR3 consists of 16 residues. V gave up 2 bases and J gave up 10 bases; unmatched junction bases: 11. CDR1 and CDR2 from the germline V gene are SGHTA and FQGTGA. CDR3 nucleotide sequence: TGTGCCAGCAGCTTACAGCGGCTAGCGGGAGTTGGCGAGCAGTTCTTC. This translates into CASSLQRLAGVGEQFF.

This rearrangement joins TRBV4-1 to TRBJ2-7, with D possibly called TRBD1 or TRBD2 (6 bases each). CDR1 and CDR2 from the germline V gene are MGHRA and YSYEKL. Trimming left V 0 bases short and J 4 bases short, with 10 bases between. This CDR3 spans 14 amino acids. CDR3 residues: CASSQDRGGYEQYF. The CDR3 coding sequence is TGCGCCAGCAGCCAAGACAGGGGAGGATACGAGCAGTACTTC.

This chain joins TRBV5-4 and TRBJ2-7; D tentatively reads TRBD1 or TRBD2 (5 bases each). Germline CDR1 and CDR2: SGHNT and YYREEE (reference sequence). Trimming shortened V by 4 bases and J by 3 bases, and 11 bases separated the two germline ends. CDR3 length equals 13 residues. DNA for the CDR3: TGTGCCAGCAGCCGCCGGGGCCACTACGAGCAGTACTTC. Residues: CASSRRGHYEQYF.

The chain has TRBV10-3 and TRBJ2-1; D might be TRBD1 (6 bases). V lost 3 bases and J 1 base, leaving 19 bases between the germline ends. CDR1 is ENHRY and CDR2 is SYGVKD in the germline V gene. The CDR3 is made up of 18 amino acids. CDR3 bases: TGTGCCATCAGTGACTTATCTGTAGCCGGGACATCCTACAATGAGCAGTTCTTC. This translates into CAISDLSVAGTSYNEQFF.

Ten or more counts support this clonotype. This rearrangement joins TRBV18 to TRBJ2-7, with D perhaps being TRBD1 or TRBD2 (5 bases each). The CDR3 extends over 16 amino acids. With 3 bases removed from V and 1 base from J, the gap between germline ends came to 16 bases. Germline-derived CDR1 and CDR2 are KGHSH and LQKENI. As DNA, the CDR3 is TGTGCCAGCTCACCTACCGTAGTCAGGGAGTCCTACGAGCAGTACTTC. Protein: CASSPTVVRESYEQYF.

This clonotype was counted between two and nine times. CDR3 sequence (DNA): TGTGCCAGCAGCTTAAGGAGTTCATTATATGGCTATGGCTACACCTTC. This translates into CASSLRSSLYGYGYTF. The genes are TRBV7-9 and TRBJ1-2; no firm D call. Between the trimmed V and J ends, which lost 2 bases and 4 bases, there was a span of 17 bases. Germline-derived CDR1 and CDR2 are SEHNR and FQNEAQ (reference sequence). The CDR3 is 16 amino acids.

This clonotype has ten or more counts. The CDR3 region has the DNA TGTGCCAGCAGGCCCTTAAAACAGGGGGCGAACACTGAAGCTTTCTTT. It encodes CASRPLKQGANTEAFF. The V gene is TRBV28, the J gene TRBJ1-1; 9 bases are a match to TRBD1. The CDR3 sequence is 16 residues long. Germline assignment: CDR1 MDHEN and CDR2 SYDVKM. V lost 6 bases and J lost 1; bases outside the gene matches: 9.

This clonotype appeared a few times. A much larger clone differs from this one at a single base, so this may be a read error. The chain's CDR3 is CASSRLPADQPQHF. The CDR3 DNA reads as TGTGCCAGCAGTAGACTCCCGGCGGATCAGCCCCAGCATTTT. The rearrangement joins TRBV28 to TRBJ1-5; D uncertain. The V end was cut by 5 bases, the J end by 5 bases, with 13 bases between. The CDR3 spans 14 residues. Germline assignment: CDR1 MDHEN and CDR2 SYDVKM.

This clonotype was recorded many times. This rearrangement joins TRBV12-3 or TRBV12-4 to TRBJ1-2; no clear D gene. V gave up 3 bases and J gave up 3 bases, with 8 bases separating them. CDR3 size: 13 residues. CDR3 coding DNA: TGTGCCAGCAGTTTGTTTGCGTACTATGGCTACACCTTC. This sequence encodes CASSLFAYYGYTF.

The CDR3 sequence is CASSYGREVYEQYF. CDR3 coding DNA: TGCGCCAGCAGCTATGGGCGGGAGGTTTACGAGCAGTACTTC. The chain uses TRBV5-1 and TRBJ2-7; TRBD2 matches 8 bases. The CDR3 is 14 amino acids. Germline V gene sequence: CDR1 SGHRS, CDR2 YFSETQ. Unmatched junction bases numbered 6, after V lost 3 bases and J lost 4 bases. Full variable domain (missing parts from reference TRBV5-1 and TRBJ2-7): KAGVTQTPRYLIKTRGQQVTLSCSPISGHRSVSWYQQTPGQGLQFLFEYFSETQRNKGNFPGRFSGRQFSNSRSEMNVSTLELGDSALYLCASSYGREVYEQYFGPGTRLTVT.

This clonotype was counted at least ten times. The rearrangement uses TRBV12-3 or TRBV12-4 and TRBJ1-1; no clear D gene. The length of the CDR3 is 14 residues. The germline V and J ends were trimmed by 5 bases and 6 bases, with 16 bases remaining between them. The CDR3 nucleotides are TGTGCCAGCAGTACTTTTCGGGAAAACGCTGAAGCTTTCTTT. Amino acids: CASSTFRENAEAFF.

This clonotype has only a few counts. The rearrangement joins TRBV5-4 to TRBJ2-7; tentatively, D is TRBD1 or TRBD2 (5 bases each). The CDR3 sequence is 16 residues long. Trimming pared 1 base from V and 0 bases from J, leaving 14 bases between. CDR1 and CDR2 from the germline V gene are SGHNT and YYREEE (reference sequence). The CDR3 sequence: CASSLYLGRSSYEQYF. CDR3 in DNA: TGTGCCAGCAGCTTGTATCTGGGACGAAGCTCCTACGAGCAGTACTTC.

This clonotype was recorded many times. The rearrangement uses TRBV7-9 and TRBJ2-1; TRBD2 agrees at 8 bases. The CDR3 length is 16 residues. V trimming: 6 bases; J trimming: 0 bases; junction bases outside the gene matches: 7. Germline V gives CDR1 SEHNR, CDR2 FQNEAQ (reference sequence). This chain's CDR3 is CASRQRSGSSYNEQFF. The CDR3, as DNA: TGTGCCAGCAGACAACGAAGCGGGAGCTCCTACAATGAGCAGTTCTTC.

Remarks on this clonotype: This may stem from a read error, because a much larger clone lies one nucleotide away. This chain joins TRBV18 and TRBJ2-6; D remains unclear. The DNA end is a closer match to TRBJ2-7, so the J assignment may be wrong. The CDR3 consists of 15 residues. CDR1 and CDR2 (germline): KGHSH, LQKENI. CDR3 sequence reads: CASSPVEGRGSEQYF. The CDR3 DNA is TGTGCCAGCTCACCTGTGGAAGGACGTGGCAGTGAGCAGTACTTC.

J is TRBJ2-7 and V is TRBV12-5, with 14 bases aligning to TRBD2. V shed 1 base, J shed 4 bases, and the junction held 9 bases outside the gene matches. The CDR3 runs to 18 residues. Germline CDR1 reads LGHNT; CDR2 reads FRNRAP. The CDR3 sequence: CASGLGQGLAGAGYEQYF. The CDR3, as DNA: TGTGCTAGTGGTTTGGGGCAGGGACTAGCGGGAGCCGGGTACGAGCAGTACTTC.

This clonotype was seen many times. The chain employs TRBV11-2 and TRBJ2-2; D remains unclear. Germline V CDR1 and CDR2: SGHAT, FQNNGV. V was shortened by 2 bases and J by 8 bases, with 6 bases between the two germline ends. The CDR3 sequence is 12 residues long. The CDR3 nucleotides are TGTGCCAGCAGCTTAATCCAGGGGGAGCTGTTTTTT. Its protein product is CASSLIQGELFF.

This clonotype was seen more than once but under ten times. The chain recombines TRBV27 with TRBJ1-6; a possible D gene is TRBD1 (6 bases). The length of the CDR3 is 13 residues. CDR1 MNHEY and CDR2 SMNVEV come from the germline V gene (reference sequence). V lost 7 bases, J lost 5 bases, and 9 bases lay in between. For the CDR3, the DNA is TGTGCCAGCAAACAGGGTGATAATTCACCCCTCCACTTT. Amino acids: CASKQGDNSPLHF.

The rearrangement uses TRBV2 and TRBJ1-1; no reliable D call. The CDR3 extends over 14 amino acids. Germline assignment: CDR1 SNHLY and CDR2 FYNNEI. Between the trimmed V and J ends, which lost 6 bases and 0 bases, there was a span of 11 bases. CDR3 loop: CASSLRIMNTEAFF. In DNA, the CDR3 is TGTGCCAGCAGCTTGCGGATAATGAACACTGAAGCTTTCTTT. The variable domain in full, with the rest retrieved from reference TRBV2 and TRBJ1-1, is EPEVTQTPSHQVTQMGQEVILRCVPISNHLYFYWYRQILGQKVEFLVSFYNNEISEKSEIFDDQFSVERPDGSNFTLKIRSTKLEDSAMYFCASSLRIMNTEAFFGQGTRLTVV.

A few counts support this clonotype. J is TRBJ2-1 and V is TRBV28; possibly TRBD1 or TRBD2 for D (5 bases each). The CDR3 spans 21 residues. Germline assignment: CDR1 MDHEN and CDR2 SYDVKM. V was clipped by 4 bases and J by 4 bases, with 32 bases between them. The CDR3 DNA is TGTGCCAGCAGTTACGAGTACTTGCCTGGGTCCGGGACGGGGAGATACAATGAGCAGTTCTTC. It yields the protein CASSYEYLPGSGTGRYNEQFF.

This clonotype was seen many times. This chain connects TRBV2 to TRBJ2-7; no clear D. Trimming stripped 0 bases from V and 7 bases from J, with 7 bases between. Germline assignment: CDR1 SNHLY and CDR2 FYNNEI. The CDR3 sequence is 12 residues long. This CDR3 reads CASSEAVREQYF. Here the CDR3 DNA reads TGTGCCAGCAGTGAAGCGGTCAGGGAGCAGTACTTC.

Written as DNA, the CDR3 is TGCGCCAGCAGGGAAAGTGTGGACGAGCAGTACTTC. Its protein product is CASRESVDEQYF. The V and J genes are TRBV5-1 and TRBJ2-7; D unresolved. This CDR3 is 12 amino acids long. Germline loops: CDR1 SGHRS, CDR2 YFSETQ. Trimming stripped 5 bases from V and 5 bases from J, with 11 bases between.

The rearrangement uses TRBV30 and TRBJ1-6; maybe TRBD1 (5 bases). V shed 5 bases and J shed 10 bases, with 15 bases lying between them. This CDR3 is built from 13 residues. Germline V gives CDR1 GTSNPN, CDR2 SVGIG (reference sequence). The CDR3 DNA sequence: TGTGCCTGGGCCGGCAGGGTAGGGTCACCCCTCCACTTT. It yields the protein CAWAGRVGSPLHF.